This T cell receptor (beta chain) was sequenced during a study of blood T cell repertoires in COVID-19. The V end lost 1 base, the J end lost 4 bases, and 10 bases lay between the germline ends. CDR1 is MNHEY, CDR2 SVGAGI, per germline. The CDR3 is 14 residues long. Libraries were prepared by immunoSEQ multiplex PCR; TCRdb keeps only in-frame clonotypes and omits some of them. The repertoire holds some 410,000 clones, with more than 75% as singletons. V usage is TRBV6-5 and J usage is TRBJ1-2; the D gene is possibly TRBD1 (5 bases). Sequencing was carried out using PBMCs or T cells enriched from blood (not recorded which). The clonotype was recovered from a woman aged 25 to 39 with acute COVID-19. Written as DNA, the CDR3 is TGTGCCAGCAGTTACTTAGGGGTGGGCTATGGCTACACCTTC. This codes for CASSYLGVGYGYTF.